These T cell receptor beta chains were read from a single sample in a study of cytomegalovirus exposure and HLA in healthy donors. Some clones are missing from TCRdb's copy, which holds only in-frame ones; the method was immunoSEQ multiplex PCR. The table includes about 280,000 clones, around 86% detected once. Source material: PBMCs. These receptors were obtained from a woman in her late teens or twenties in good health and CMV-seronegative. The CDR3 runs from the conserved cysteine through the conserved F or W. Only part of the rows carry a size: once, few, many, or a class if the clone is expanded.

v_call: TRBV28
clone_size: .
cdr3_aa: CASSLEGVRGYTF

v_call: TRBV6-6
clone_size: .
cdr3_aa: CASALPGGQPQHF

v_call: TRBV6-5
clone_size: .
cdr3_aa: CASSYGLADYNEQFF

v_call: TRBV27
clone_size: .
cdr3_aa: CASSFWQGSDEQYF

v_call: TRBV30
clone_size: few
cdr3_aa: CAWTRARDRAVTEAFF

v_call: TRBV7-2
clone_size: .
cdr3_aa: CASSASMGNQPQHF

v_call: TRBV6-6
clone_size: .
cdr3_aa: CASSSSETQYF

v_call: TRBV7-2
clone_size: .
cdr3_aa: CASSLGAGRMDEQFF

v_call: TRBV9
clone_size: .
cdr3_aa: CASSAPRATEAFF

v_call: TRBV5-4
clone_size: once
cdr3_aa: CASSLGGRGRGGYTF

v_call: TRBV6-4
clone_size: .
cdr3_aa: CASSDQQGADGYTF

v_call: TRBV27
clone_size: .
cdr3_aa: CASSGGWVWQGSSYEQYF

v_call: TRBV30
clone_size: .
cdr3_aa: CAWTGGRENTGELFF

v_call: TRBV5-1
clone_size: .
cdr3_aa: CASSLAAGGPAEQYF

v_call: TRBV19
clone_size: once
cdr3_aa: CASSKTDSNQPQHF

v_call: TRBV11-3
clone_size: .
cdr3_aa: CASSFSFRSSGNTIYF

v_call: TRBV10-3
clone_size: .
cdr3_aa: CAISGMRRELANTGELFF

v_call: TRBV5-1
clone_size: .
cdr3_aa: CASSRGGSSYNEQFF

v_call: TRBV30
clone_size: .
cdr3_aa: CAWSRGSANTEAFF

v_call: TRBV2
clone_size: .
cdr3_aa: CASSERATRVEQFF

v_call: TRBV5-1
clone_size: .
cdr3_aa: CASSSSGHNNSPLHF

v_call: TRBV4-1
clone_size: .
cdr3_aa: CASSQGQGPHLEQYF

v_call: TRBV9
clone_size: .
cdr3_aa: CASSDPGGVNTEAFF

v_call: TRBV4-3
clone_size: .
cdr3_aa: CASSQRAGVSYEQYF

v_call: TRBV10-1
clone_size: few
cdr3_aa: CASRRQGRAEQFF

v_call: TRBV19
clone_size: .
cdr3_aa: CASSSGTGGRYQPQHF

v_call: TRBV5-1
clone_size: .
cdr3_aa: CASSSGQGGNQPQHF

v_call: TRBV5-4
clone_size: .
cdr3_aa: CASFRGRDTEAFF

v_call: TRBV6-5
clone_size: once
cdr3_aa: CASSYARNYGYTF

v_call: TRBV27
clone_size: .
cdr3_aa: CASSLNGGRGTDTQYF

v_call: TRBV28
clone_size: once
cdr3_aa: CASSPPGTGIYEQYF